The rows below give T cell receptor beta chains drawn from one sample of a study of PD-L1 blockade in urothelial cancer. Here immunoSEQ multiplex PCR was the method, and the copy in TCRdb shows in-frame clones only, minus some. The sample includes some 32,000 clones, around 83% of them seen just once. This specimen was PBMCs, taken around atezolizumab (anti-PD-L1) treatment. The receptors stem from a man aged 55 to 70 with urothelial cancer. Both conserved end residues are part of each CDR3. The order of the fields is J gene, clone size, D gene, V gene, CDR3 protein. D genes are given only for firm matches. Rows give clone size only sometimes, using once, few, many, or a class for an expanded clone.

>TRBJ2-1|.|.|TRBV7-7
CASSLGTRYNEQFF
>TRBJ2-3|once|.|TRBV7-9
CASSLAASGTDTQYF
>TRBJ1-6|.|TRBD1|TRBV19
CASSITGANSPLHF
>TRBJ1-2|.|TRBD1|TRBV18
CASSPPGQGSTGYTF
>TRBJ1-1|.|.|TRBV2
CASSPRGLNTEAFF
>TRBJ2-5|.|TRBD2|TRBV18
CASSTTTSGIWETQYF
>TRBJ2-1|.|TRBD2|TRBV5-1
CASSSAGLAGGNEQFF
>TRBJ2-4|few|.|TRBV9
CASSPSMGGAKNIQYF
>TRBJ1-6|.|.|TRBV6-1
CASSEAWTVNSPLHF
>TRBJ1-4|few|.|TRBV27
CASRLHRTNEKLFF
>TRBJ1-2|.|TRBD1|TRBV7-2
CASSPSGQGYGYTF
>TRBJ1-6|.|.|TRBV6-1
CASTIQGNNSPLHF
>TRBJ2-5|.|.|TRBV5-1
CASSLDRGLQETQYF
>TRBJ1-1|.|.|TRBV7-2
CASSRRTQNTEAFF
>TRBJ2-6|.|.|TRBV2
CASRRASSGANVLTF
>TRBJ1-2|few|.|TRBV2
CASSEARELYGYTF
>TRBJ2-7|.|TRBD2|TRBV7-2
CASSLATSARSSYEQYF
>TRBJ1-1|.|.|TRBV30
CAWSIQGFTTEAFF
>TRBJ2-1|.|TRBD2|TRBV2
CASSVLAGGDGNEQFF
>TRBJ1-1|.|.|TRBV21-1
CASSQFRENTEAFF